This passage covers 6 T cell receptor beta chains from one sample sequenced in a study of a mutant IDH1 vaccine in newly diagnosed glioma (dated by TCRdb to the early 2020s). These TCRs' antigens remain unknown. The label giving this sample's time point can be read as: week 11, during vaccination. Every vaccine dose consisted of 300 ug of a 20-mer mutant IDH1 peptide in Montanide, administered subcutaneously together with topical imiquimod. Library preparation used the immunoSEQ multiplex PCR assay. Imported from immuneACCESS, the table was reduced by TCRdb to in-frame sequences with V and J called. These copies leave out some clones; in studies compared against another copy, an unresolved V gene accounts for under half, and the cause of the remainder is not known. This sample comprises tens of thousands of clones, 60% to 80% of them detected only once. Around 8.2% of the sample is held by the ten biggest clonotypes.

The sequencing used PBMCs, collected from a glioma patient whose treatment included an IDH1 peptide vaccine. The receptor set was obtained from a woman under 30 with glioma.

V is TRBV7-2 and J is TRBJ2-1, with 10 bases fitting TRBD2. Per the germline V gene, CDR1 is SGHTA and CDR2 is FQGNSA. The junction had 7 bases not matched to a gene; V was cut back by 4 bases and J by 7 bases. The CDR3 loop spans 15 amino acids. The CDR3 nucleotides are TGTGCCAGCAGCTCCAGCGGGAGGGGGGGGAATGAGCAGTTCTTC. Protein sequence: CASSSSGRGGNEQFF.

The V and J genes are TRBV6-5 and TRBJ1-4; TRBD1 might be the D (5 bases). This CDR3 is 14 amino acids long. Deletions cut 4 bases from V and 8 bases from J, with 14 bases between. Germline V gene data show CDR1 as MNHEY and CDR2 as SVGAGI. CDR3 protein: CASSLGQGSEKLFF. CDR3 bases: TGTGCCAGCAGTTTGGGTCAGGGTTCAGAAAAACTGTTTTTT.

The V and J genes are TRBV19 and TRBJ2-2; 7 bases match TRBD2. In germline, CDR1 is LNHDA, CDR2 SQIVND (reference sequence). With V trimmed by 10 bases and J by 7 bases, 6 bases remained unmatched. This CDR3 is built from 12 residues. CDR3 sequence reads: CATHGRLGELFF. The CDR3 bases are TGTGCCACACACGGGAGGCTCGGGGAGCTGTTTTTT.

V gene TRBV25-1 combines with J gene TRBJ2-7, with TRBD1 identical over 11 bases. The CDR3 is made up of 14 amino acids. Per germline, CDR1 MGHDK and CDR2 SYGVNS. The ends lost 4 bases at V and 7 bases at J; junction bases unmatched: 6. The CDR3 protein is CASSAGQGASEQYF. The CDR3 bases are TGTGCCAGCAGTGCTGGACAGGGGGCTAGTGAGCAGTACTTC.

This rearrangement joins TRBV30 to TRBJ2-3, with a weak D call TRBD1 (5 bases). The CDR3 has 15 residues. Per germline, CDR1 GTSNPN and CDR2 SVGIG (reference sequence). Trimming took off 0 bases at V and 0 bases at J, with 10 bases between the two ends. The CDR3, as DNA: TGTGCCTGGAGTGTTGGTCAGGGAAGCACAGATACGCAGTATTTT. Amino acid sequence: CAWSVGQGSTDTQYF.

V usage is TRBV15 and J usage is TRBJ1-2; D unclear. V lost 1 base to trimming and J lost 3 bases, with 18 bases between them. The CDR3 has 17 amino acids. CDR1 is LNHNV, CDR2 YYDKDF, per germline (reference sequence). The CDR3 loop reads CATSRVQIENSDYGYTF. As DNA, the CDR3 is TGTGCCACCAGCAGAGTGCAGATTGAGAATTCCGACTATGGCTACACCTTC. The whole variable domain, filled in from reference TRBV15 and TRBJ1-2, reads DAMVIQNPRYQVTQFGKPVTLSCSQTLNHNVMYWYQQKSSQAPKLLFHYYDKDFNNEADTPDNFQSRRPNTSFCFLDIRSPGLGDTAMYLCATSRVQIENSDYGYTFGSGTRLTVV.